The TCR beta chain described here comes from a study of T cell changes during pregnancy in multiple sclerosis. The protocol was immunoSEQ multiplex PCR, while the TCRdb copy is restricted to in-frame clones and leaves out a portion. Of tens of thousands of clones listed, approximately 92% are singletons. V lost 4 bases and J 6 bases, leaving 13 bases between the germline ends. The CDR3 consists of 14 residues. The sequences come from peripheral blood, collected in the third trimester of pregnancy. The receptor was derived from a female donor in good health, enrolled as a control in a pregnancy study. V gene TRBV23-1 combines with J gene TRBJ2-1; D is unresolved. TRBV23-1 is an ORF for which the function is uncertain. The DNA for the CDR3 is TGCGCCAGCAGTCGGGCCCTTACTGGCAATGAGCAGTTCTTC. This codes for CASSRALTGNEQFF.